This is a list of T cell receptor beta chains from one sample in a study of OX40 agonist ivuxolimab in advanced cancers. Sequenced by immunoSEQ multiplex PCR; TCRdb stores in-frame clones only, minus some. The table has about 100,000 clones, approximately 91% seen once. The sequencing used CD4+ or CD8+ T cells sorted from blood, collected in a trial of the OX40 agonist ivuxolimab. The receptors were gathered from an adult with an advanced solid tumor such as melanoma, head and neck, liver or kidney cancer. Both conserved end residues are part of each CDR3. The D gene is left open where the match is weak. Size values are once, few and many counts, or a class for expanded clones, and some rows have none.

V gene: TRBV11-2; J gene: TRBJ2-1; clone size: NA; D gene: NA; CDR3 DNA: TGTGCCAGCAGCTTAGATACTAGCTTAAGCTCCTACAATGAGCAGTTCTTC; CDR3 protein: CASSLDTSLSSYNEQFF
V gene: TRBV5-1; J gene: TRBJ1-3; clone size: NA; D gene: NA; CDR3 DNA: TGCGCCAGCAAAACTCAGGGATCTGGAAACACCATATATTTT; CDR3 protein: CASKTQGSGNTIYF
V gene: TRBV6-5; J gene: TRBJ1-6; clone size: NA; D gene: NA; CDR3 DNA: TGTGCCAGCAGCGGGCGACCGAATTCACCCCTCCACTTT; CDR3 protein: CASSGRPNSPLHF
V gene: TRBV6-1; J gene: TRBJ1-4; clone size: NA; D gene: NA; CDR3 DNA: TGTGCCAGCAGTGGCCGGGGGCGGTGGGAAAAACTGTTTTTT; CDR3 protein: CASSGRGRWEKLFF
V gene: TRBV11-1; J gene: TRBJ2-1; clone size: NA; D gene: TRBD2; CDR3 DNA: TGTGCCAGCAGCCCCGGACTAGCGGGGGAAAATGAGCAGTTCTTC; CDR3 protein: CASSPGLAGENEQFF
V gene: TRBV19; J gene: TRBJ1-2; clone size: NA; D gene: NA; CDR3 DNA: TGTGCCAGTAGTATCTCTCGAGGCAGAAACTATGGCTACACCTTC; CDR3 protein: CASSISRGRNYGYTF
V gene: TRBV5-1; J gene: TRBJ2-7; clone size: once; D gene: NA; CDR3 DNA: TGCGCCAGCAGCTTGGGGCAGAGCTCCTACGAGCAGTACTTC; CDR3 protein: CASSLGQSSYEQYF
V gene: TRBV9; J gene: TRBJ2-1; clone size: NA; D gene: TRBD2; CDR3 DNA: TGTGCCAGCAGCATCGGGCCTAGCGGGAGCAATGAGCAGTTCTTC; CDR3 protein: CASSIGPSGSNEQFF
V gene: TRBV18; J gene: TRBJ2-7; clone size: NA; D gene: TRBD2; CDR3 DNA: TGTGCCAGCTCTTTCTCACGGGGAGGGTCGGTCGAGCAGTACTTC; CDR3 protein: CASSFSRGGSVEQYF
V gene: TRBV27; J gene: TRBJ1-4; clone size: NA; D gene: NA; CDR3 DNA: TGTGCCAGCAGTTTCTCGGGCCTCAATGAAAAACTGTTTTTT; CDR3 protein: CASSFSGLNEKLFF
V gene: TRBV4-1; J gene: TRBJ2-1; clone size: once; D gene: TRBD2; CDR3 DNA: TGCGCCAGCAGTGCTCCGGGACTAGCGGGACACAATGAGCAGTTCTTC; CDR3 protein: CASSAPGLAGHNEQFF
V gene: TRBV6-1; J gene: TRBJ2-1; clone size: NA; D gene: TRBD1; CDR3 DNA: TGTGCCAGCATGTTCGGGACAGCCAATGAGCAGTTCTTC; CDR3 protein: CASMFGTANEQFF
V gene: TRBV2; J gene: TRBJ2-7; clone size: NA; D gene: TRBD1; CDR3 DNA: TGTGCCAGCAGGGGGACAGGGCTCGAGCAGTACTTC; CDR3 protein: CASRGTGLEQYF
V gene: TRBV2; J gene: TRBJ1-1; clone size: NA; D gene: NA; CDR3 DNA: TGTGCCAGCAAGCCTCTGGGAGCAGCGACTGAAGCTTTCTTT; CDR3 protein: CASKPLGAATEAFF
V gene: TRBV9; J gene: TRBJ2-7; clone size: once; D gene: NA; CDR3 DNA: TGTGCCAGCAGCGTAGGAAACGAGCAGTACTTC; CDR3 protein: CASSVGNEQYF
V gene: TRBV7-9; J gene: TRBJ2-3; clone size: once; D gene: TRBD2; CDR3 DNA: TGTGCCAGCAGCACGACTAGCGGGGGCACAGATACGCAGTATTTT; CDR3 protein: CASSTTSGGTDTQYF
V gene: TRBV30; J gene: TRBJ1-1; clone size: few; D gene: NA; CDR3 DNA: TGTGCCTGGAGTGTAAAAGGGGCCCTGGCTGAAGCTTTCTTT; CDR3 protein: CAWSVKGALAEAFF
V gene: TRBV7-9; J gene: TRBJ2-2; clone size: NA; D gene: TRBD1; CDR3 DNA: TGTGCCAGCAGCCAACTCTCGGGACAGGGTTACACCGGGGAGCTGTTTTTT; CDR3 protein: CASSQLSGQGYTGELFF
V gene: TRBV15; J gene: TRBJ2-4; clone size: NA; D gene: NA; CDR3 DNA: TGTGCCACCAGCAGCCGTCCGGGTTTAGCCAAAAACATTCAGTACTTC; CDR3 protein: CATSSRPGLAKNIQYF
V gene: TRBV5-1; J gene: TRBJ2-3; clone size: NA; D gene: TRBD2; CDR3 DNA: TGCGCCAGCAGCGGCGGGGGGCGCGTAGGGAGCACAGATACGCAGTATTTT; CDR3 protein: CASSGGGRVGSTDTQYF
V gene: TRBV2; J gene: TRBJ1-2; clone size: NA; D gene: NA; CDR3 DNA: TGTGCCAGCAGATCCATTACCAAGGGCTACACCTTC; CDR3 protein: CASRSITKGYTF
V gene: TRBV27; J gene: TRBJ2-7; clone size: NA; D gene: NA; CDR3 DNA: TGTGCCAGTGCCCTCCTAGGCTCCTACGAGCAGTACTTC; CDR3 protein: CASALLGSYEQYF
V gene: TRBV6-6; J gene: TRBJ1-3; clone size: NA; D gene: NA; CDR3 DNA: TGTGCCACACAGGCGAGCTCTGGAAACACCATATATTTT; CDR3 protein: CATQASSGNTIYF
V gene: TRBV15; J gene: TRBJ2-3; clone size: once; D gene: TRBD2; CDR3 DNA: TGTGCCACCAGCAGTCAGGCGGGAGGGCCGAATACGCAGTATTTT; CDR3 protein: CATSSQAGGPNTQYF
V gene: TRBV2; J gene: TRBJ2-6; clone size: once; D gene: NA; CDR3 DNA: TGTGCCAGAAACAGCGTTTCTGGGGCCAACGTCCTGACTTTC; CDR3 protein: CARNSVSGANVLTF
V gene: TRBV5-5; J gene: TRBJ1-2; clone size: NA; D gene: NA; CDR3 DNA: TGTGCCAGCAGCTTGGGGTACTCCTATGGCTACACCTTC; CDR3 protein: CASSLGYSYGYTF
V gene: TRBV6-5; J gene: TRBJ2-1; clone size: NA; D gene: NA; CDR3 DNA: TGTGCCAGCAGCGCCCTCAGCGGTGAGCAGTTCTTC; CDR3 protein: CASSALSGEQFF
V gene: TRBV5-1; J gene: TRBJ2-3; clone size: NA; D gene: TRBD1; CDR3 DNA: TGCGCCAGCAGCTTGTTTTCCTCCGGGACAGGGCTTGATACGCAGTATTTT; CDR3 protein: CASSLFSSGTGLDTQYF
V gene: TRBV7-2; J gene: TRBJ2-3; clone size: NA; D gene: TRBD2; CDR3 DNA: TGTGCCAGCAGCTTAGCAGGTCAGCGGGGGGCCAGGGCAGATACGCAGTATTTT; CDR3 protein: CASSLAGQRGARADTQYF
V gene: TRBV7-2; J gene: TRBJ2-5; clone size: NA; D gene: NA; CDR3 DNA: TGTGCCAGCAGCTTTCGGCCAGGCCGACAAGAGACCCAGTACTTC; CDR3 protein: CASSFRPGRQETQYF
V gene: TRBV14; J gene: TRBJ1-4; clone size: NA; D gene: TRBD1; CDR3 DNA: TGTGCCAGCAGCCTTCGGACAGGGGTTGGAGAAAAACTGTTTTTT; CDR3 protein: CASSLRTGVGEKLFF
V gene: TRBV21-1; J gene: TRBJ1-1; clone size: NA; D gene: NA; CDR3 DNA: TGTGCCGGCTTATTCCCGGGCCCCTATGGGGACACTGAAGCTTTCTTT; CDR3 protein: CAGLFPGPYGDTEAFF
V gene: TRBV4-1; J gene: TRBJ1-2; clone size: NA; D gene: TRBD1; CDR3 DNA: TGCGCCAGCAGCAAACCGGGACAGGGATCCTATGGCTACACCTTC; CDR3 protein: CASSKPGQGSYGYTF
V gene: TRBV18; J gene: TRBJ2-7; clone size: NA; D gene: NA; CDR3 DNA: TGTGCCAGCTCACCGATGGGCTACGAGCAGTACTTC; CDR3 protein: CASSPMGYEQYF
V gene: TRBV5-4; J gene: TRBJ2-7; clone size: NA; D gene: NA; CDR3 DNA: TGTGCCAGCAGCTTGGAGGGGGCGGGACCCTCCGAGCAGTACTTC; CDR3 protein: CASSLEGAGPSEQYF
V gene: TRBV7-9; J gene: TRBJ1-1; clone size: NA; D gene: TRBD1; CDR3 DNA: TGTGCCAGCAGCTTAGTTCGTCGGGTTGGACAGGGGAACACTGAAGCTTTCTTT; CDR3 protein: CASSLVRRVGQGNTEAFF
V gene: TRBV5-4; J gene: TRBJ2-1; clone size: NA; D gene: TRBD2; CDR3 DNA: TGTGCCAGCAGCTTGTCAACGGGAGGGTTGGTCGGGGAGCAGTTCTTC; CDR3 protein: CASSLSTGGLVGEQFF
V gene: TRBV18; J gene: TRBJ2-7; clone size: NA; D gene: TRBD1; CDR3 DNA: TGTGCCAGCTCACCGGAAGGGACAGGGGGCTACGAGCAGTACTTC; CDR3 protein: CASSPEGTGGYEQYF
V gene: TRBV15; J gene: TRBJ1-2; clone size: NA; D gene: TRBD1; CDR3 DNA: TGTGCCACCAGCCGGGGACAGGAAACCTTGTATGGCTACACCTTC; CDR3 protein: CATSRGQETLYGYTF
V gene: TRBV28; J gene: TRBJ2-7; clone size: NA; D gene: TRBD2; CDR3 DNA: TGTGCCAGCAGACAGGGGACTAGCAGAGGAGACGAGCAGTACTTC; CDR3 protein: CASRQGTSRGDEQYF
V gene: TRBV9; J gene: TRBJ2-3; clone size: NA; D gene: NA; CDR3 DNA: TGTGCCAGCAGCGTAGGTGTAGATACGCAGTATTTT; CDR3 protein: CASSVGVDTQYF
V gene: TRBV7-9; J gene: TRBJ1-5; clone size: NA; D gene: TRBD1; CDR3 DNA: TGTGCCAGCAGCTACGACAGGGGGCTCGAACAGCCCCAGCATTTT; CDR3 protein: CASSYDRGLEQPQHF
V gene: TRBV5-1; J gene: TRBJ2-5; clone size: NA; D gene: TRBD2; CDR3 DNA: TGCGCCAGCAGCCTGGGGCGGGGGGCAGAGACCCAGTACTTC; CDR3 protein: CASSLGRGAETQYF
V gene: TRBV5-1; J gene: TRBJ2-3; clone size: NA; D gene: NA; CDR3 DNA: TGCGCCAGCAGCCTAGGGGGCACAGATACGCAGTATTTT; CDR3 protein: CASSLGGTDTQYF
V gene: TRBV7-6; J gene: TRBJ2-5; clone size: NA; D gene: TRBD2; CDR3 DNA: TGTGCCAGCGGGGGGAGAGCGGGAGAGGGAGAGACCCAGTACTTC; CDR3 protein: CASGGRAGEGETQYF
V gene: TRBV21-1; J gene: TRBJ1-5; clone size: NA; D gene: NA; CDR3 DNA: TGTGCCAGCAGCAAAACAGGGGGTTATAGGAATCAGCCCCAGCATTTT; CDR3 protein: CASSKTGGYRNQPQHF
V gene: TRBV5-1; J gene: TRBJ1-3; clone size: NA; D gene: NA; CDR3 DNA: TGCGCCAGCAGCTTGGCCTCCGAGACGCGGGGAAACACCATATATTTT; CDR3 protein: CASSLASETRGNTIYF
V gene: TRBV5-1; J gene: TRBJ2-2; clone size: NA; D gene: NA; CDR3 DNA: TGCGCCAGCAGCTTACAGGTCGGGGAGCTGTTTTTT; CDR3 protein: CASSLQVGELFF
V gene: TRBV11-2; J gene: TRBJ1-1; clone size: NA; D gene: NA; CDR3 DNA: TGTGCCAGCAGCTTCCAGGGGAGTGGGAGGATGAACACTGAAGCTTTCTTT; CDR3 protein: CASSFQGSGRMNTEAFF
V gene: TRBV6-1; J gene: TRBJ2-2; clone size: NA; D gene: NA; CDR3 DNA: TGTGCCAGCAGTGAACAGGCAGGGGTCGCCGGGGAGCTGTTTTTT; CDR3 protein: CASSEQAGVAGELFF
V gene: TRBV5-1; J gene: TRBJ2-5; clone size: NA; D gene: NA; CDR3 DNA: TGCGCCAGCAGCGACCCGACCCTCCCAGGGGCCCAGTACTTC; CDR3 protein: CASSDPTLPGAQYF
V gene: TRBV11-2; J gene: TRBJ1-3; clone size: NA; D gene: TRBD1; CDR3 DNA: TGTGCCAGCAGCTTCTCACCAAAGGGGGCGCCAGGATCTGGAAACACCATATATTTT; CDR3 protein: CASSFSPKGAPGSGNTIYF
V gene: TRBV7-8; J gene: TRBJ2-1; clone size: NA; D gene: NA; CDR3 DNA: TGTGCCAGCAGTCCTGGGTTAGGAGCCGAATCCTACAATGAGCAGTTCTTC; CDR3 protein: CASSPGLGAESYNEQFF